This T cell receptor (beta chain) was sequenced during a study of T cells after posttransplantation cyclophosphamide. Points from the study as a whole: Skin or GI-infiltrating T cells shared few TRB sequences with blood. Donor-recipient repertoire similarity was low at 1-2 months, rising over year one. TRB clonality was highly associated with recipient CMV seropositivity and reactivation.

V trimming: 5 bases; J trimming: 5 bases; junction bases outside the gene matches: 10. Per the germline V gene, CDR1 is PRHDT and CDR2 is FYEKMQ (reference sequence). The CDR3 sequence is 15 residues long. Busulfan-fludarabine conditioning, marrow transplant, and cyclophosphamide on days +3 and +4 were administered. In this sample, this clone turned up many times. The antigen remains undetermined. TCRdb's table, derived via immunoSEQ multiplex PCR, lists solely in-frame clones and lacks some. Sampling found about 6,700 clones, none seen once. This receptor was obtained from a young adult male patient who received an allogeneic stem cell transplant from an unrelated donor, was CMV-positive, and had acute and chronic GVHD. Some T cells may possibly be graft donor cells. The rearrangement links TRBV13 to TRBJ2-5; 8 bases fit TRBD2. This material consisted of PBMCs, taken after an allogeneic stem cell transplant with post-transplant cyclophosphamide. The CDR3 DNA reads as TGTGCCAGCAGCCCCCGCCCGGGAGGGAGCGAGACCCAGTACTTC. This codes for CASSPRPGGSETQYF.